Below are 6 T cell receptor beta chains sequenced from a single sample in a study of OX40 agonist ivuxolimab in advanced cancers. Using immunoSEQ multiplex PCR, the repertoire was profiled, and TCRdb retains in-frame clones only, with some absent. The sample lists tens of thousands of clones, more than 85% seen once, with roughly 6.9% in the top ten. Sequenced material: CD4+ or CD8+ T cells sorted from blood, taken in a trial of the OX40 agonist ivuxolimab. The receptors were sampled from an adult with an advanced solid tumor such as melanoma, head and neck, liver or kidney cancer.

The chain carries TRBV5-1 and TRBJ2-5, with 8 bases fitting TRBD1. V lost 5 bases, J lost 3 bases, and 6 bases stayed unmatched. The CDR3 runs 14 residues. CDR1 is SGHRS, CDR2 YFSETQ, per germline. CDR3 coding DNA: TGCGCCAGCAGAAGGGACAGGACCGAAGAGACCCAGTACTTC. It specifies CASRRDRTEETQYF.

This clone was found once. The chain joins TRBV7-9 to TRBJ1-2; a weak D match, TRBD1 (5 bases). V lost 6 bases to trimming and J lost 7 bases, with 15 bases between them. The CDR3 runs 13 residues. CDR1 and CDR2 (germline): SEHNR, FQNEAQ (reference sequence). In DNA form, the CDR3 reads TGTGCCAGCAGTAAACGGGGGGGTCCTGGCTACACCTTC. Protein product: CASSKRGGPGYTF.

The V and J genes are TRBV6-5 and TRBJ1-4; weak D call: TRBD1 (6 bases). The V gene's germline CDR1 is MNHEY and CDR2 SVGAGI. V gave up 3 bases and J gave up 2 bases, with 7 bases separating them. The CDR3 extends over 14 amino acids. CDR3 amino acids: CASSYRGTNEKLFF. In nucleotides, the CDR3 is TGTGCCAGCAGTTATAGGGGGACTAATGAAAAACTGTTTTTT.

The gene calls are TRBV7-3 and TRBJ2-2; 9 nucleotides align to TRBD2. Per the germline V gene, CDR1 is SGHTA and CDR2 is FQGTGA. This CDR3 is built from 15 residues. The V segment lost 5 bases and the J segment 5 bases; nucleotides outside the gene matches: 6. The CDR3 loop reads CASSPPAGGTGELFF. DNA for the CDR3: TGTGCCAGCAGCCCGCCCGCGGGAGGGACCGGGGAGCTGTTTTTT.

The J gene is TRBJ2-6, the V gene TRBV25-1; 8 bases align to TRBD1. V lost 6 bases and J lost 2; bases outside the gene matches: 3. CDR3 size: 15 residues. The germline gives CDR1 MGHDK, CDR2 SYGVNS. As DNA, the CDR3 is TGTGCCAGCAGCCTACAGGGGGCTGGGGCCAACGTCCTGACTTTC. It specifies CASSLQGAGANVLTF.

The chain links TRBV21-1 to TRBJ1-5; the table's D call TRBD1 went unverified against the DNA. TRBV21-1 counts as a pseudogene. The CDR3 extends over 11 amino acids. CDR3 nucleotides: TGTGCCTACGATAAGGGGCAGCCCCAGCATTTT. Translated, it gives CAYDKGQPQHF.